This T cell receptor (beta chain) was profiled in a study of blood T cell repertoires in COVID-19. Study at large: Sites across the United States, Italy and Spain contributed samples from acute and convalescent COVID-19. PBMCs, B-cell-depleted T cells, or T cells provided the cDNA or gDNA that made up the material.

Original processing notes: Amplification of reference gene primers was used by the study to estimate nucleated cell counts. Assay: immunoSEQ multiplex PCR; the TCRdb copy retains only in-frame clones and omits some. Clone size and V and J calls were adopted from that table, with D and trimming inferred from the DNA. Among 300,000 or so clones listed, 83% were seen once. Trimming took 0 bases from V and 7 from J, leaving 7 bases between them. Per germline, CDR1 SGHRS and CDR2 YFSETQ. The CDR3 is made up of 12 amino acids. V is TRBV5-1 and J is TRBJ1-2, with D possibly being TRBD1 (6 bases). Sequencing input: peripheral blood. The receptor's source is a woman between 45 and 65 years old with acute or convalescent COVID-19. The CDR3 bases are TGCGCCAGCAGCTTGGACAGGGCTGGCTACACCTTC. Residues: CASSLDRAGYTF.